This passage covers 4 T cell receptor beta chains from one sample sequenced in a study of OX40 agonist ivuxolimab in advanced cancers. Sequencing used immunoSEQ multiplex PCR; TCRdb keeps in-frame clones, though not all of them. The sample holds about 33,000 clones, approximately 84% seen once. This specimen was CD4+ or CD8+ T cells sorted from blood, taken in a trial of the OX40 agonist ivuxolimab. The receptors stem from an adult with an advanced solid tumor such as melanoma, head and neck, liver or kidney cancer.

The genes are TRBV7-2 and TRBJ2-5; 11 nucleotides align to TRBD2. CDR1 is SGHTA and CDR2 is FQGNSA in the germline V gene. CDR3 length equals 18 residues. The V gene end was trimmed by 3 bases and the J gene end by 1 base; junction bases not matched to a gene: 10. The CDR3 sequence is CASSFFILAGVSQETQYF. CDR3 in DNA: TGTGCCAGCAGCTTTTTTATACTAGCGGGAGTTTCCCAAGAGACCCAGTACTTC.

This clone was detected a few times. CDR3 region: CASSLEGARTYEQYF. CDR3 DNA sequence: TGTGCCAGCAGCTTAGAAGGAGCGAGAACCTACGAGCAGTACTTC. V is TRBV7-6 and J is TRBJ2-7; D not certain. The ends were cut back, 1 base at V and 2 bases at J, with 12 bases in the middle. The CDR3 extends over 15 amino acids. CDR1 and CDR2 (germline): SGHVS, FNYEAQ.

CDR3: CASSLARLAGVSYEQYF. CDR3 bases: TGTGCCAGCAGCTTAGCTCGCCTAGCGGGAGTATCCTACGAGCAGTACTTC. V and J are TRBV7-2 and TRBJ2-7, with 10 bases that match TRBD2. CDR1 and CDR2 (germline): SGHTA, FQGNSA. The CDR3 sequence is 17 residues long. Germline trimming cut 0 bases from V and 1 base from J; bases unmatched to any gene: 6. Complete variable domain (other parts from reference TRBV7-2 and TRBJ2-7): GAGVSQSPSNKVTEKGKDVELRCDPISGHTALYWYRQSLGQGLEFLIYFQGNSAPDKSGLPSDRFSAERTGGSVSTLTIQRTQQEDSAVYLCASSLARLAGVSYEQYFGPGTRLTVT.

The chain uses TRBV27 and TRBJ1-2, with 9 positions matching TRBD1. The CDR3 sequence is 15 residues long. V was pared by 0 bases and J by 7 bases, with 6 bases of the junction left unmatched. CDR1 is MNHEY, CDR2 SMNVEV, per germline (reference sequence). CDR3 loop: CASSLSSTGGSGYTF. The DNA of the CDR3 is TGTGCCAGCAGTTTATCGAGCACAGGGGGCTCTGGCTACACCTTC.